This T cell receptor (beta chain) comes out of a study of early T cells in non-severe SARS-CoV-2 infection. As for the study in general: Sequencing targeted bulk RNA from unsorted whole blood, leaving chains unpaired. General study results and limits: Matches to VDJdb favored anti-spike CD8 responses and missed private and CD4 specificities.

This CDR3 contains 12 residues. The germline V gene has CDR1 SQVTM and CDR2 ANQGSEA. The V and J ends lost 4 bases and 5 bases respectively, with 8 bases between them. This clonotype was observed a few times. Its antigen is unidentified. Individual cDNA molecules each received unique molecular identifiers attached to them. TCRdb reprocessed the 5' RACE reads via MiXCR and lists one record per CDR3 protein. The table shows about 80,000 distinct CDR3 sequences, with 9.5% to 15% occurring only once. The TCR was taken from an adult who was a healthcare worker with PCR-confirmed SARS-CoV-2 infection or an uninfected control (not recorded which). This chain uses TRBV29-1 with TRBJ2-2; D is unresolved. Source material: whole blood. The CDR3 region is CSVGVMTGELFF. The CDR3 region has the DNA TGCAGCGTTGGGGTTATGACCGGGGAGCTGTTTTTT.